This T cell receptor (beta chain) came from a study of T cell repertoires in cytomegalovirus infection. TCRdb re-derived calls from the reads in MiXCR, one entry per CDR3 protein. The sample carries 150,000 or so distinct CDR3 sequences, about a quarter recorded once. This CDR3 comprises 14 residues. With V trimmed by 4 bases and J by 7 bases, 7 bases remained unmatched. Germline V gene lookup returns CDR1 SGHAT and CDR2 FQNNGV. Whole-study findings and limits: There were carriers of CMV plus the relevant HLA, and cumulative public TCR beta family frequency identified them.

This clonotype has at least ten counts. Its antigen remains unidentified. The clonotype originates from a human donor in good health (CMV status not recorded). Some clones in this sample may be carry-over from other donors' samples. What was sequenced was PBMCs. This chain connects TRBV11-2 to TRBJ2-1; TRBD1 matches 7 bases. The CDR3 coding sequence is TGTGCCAGCAGCTACGTCGACAGGGATAATGAGCAGTTCTTC. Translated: CASSYVDRDNEQFF.